The clone carrying this T cell receptor (beta chain) was recorded at least ten times. Its antigen is unidentified. Sampling approximately 11 ml of fresh peripheral blood provided the PBMCs. This entry belongs to a study of Graves' ophthalmopathy and Graves' hyperthyroidism. General study findings and limits: Detection in blood was also observed for most expanded thyroid clonotypes above 0.001 frequency.

Germline CDR1 reads LNHDA; CDR2 reads SQIVND (reference sequence). The V end lost 3 bases, the J end lost 0 bases, and 14 bases lay between the germline ends. The CDR3 loop spans 16 amino acids. Amplification targeted the TCR beta CDR3 regions, with RNA transcripts as the source material. After a first-round RT-PCR with HTBI primers, a second-round multiplex PCR was run. MiXCR was run by TCRdb on the multiplex PCR reads, yielding one entry per CDR3 protein. Here the sample spans 300,000 to 450,000 distinct CDR3 sequences, 17% being singletons. This chain links TRBV19 with TRBJ1-1; no definite D call. This sequence was found in an adult woman with stable Graves' hyperthyroidism. The sequenced sample consisted of peripheral blood. DNA of the CDR3: TGTGCCAGTAGTATGATCGGTTCCTTGGTGAACACTGAAGCTTTCTTT. This gives the protein CASSMIGSLVNTEAFF.